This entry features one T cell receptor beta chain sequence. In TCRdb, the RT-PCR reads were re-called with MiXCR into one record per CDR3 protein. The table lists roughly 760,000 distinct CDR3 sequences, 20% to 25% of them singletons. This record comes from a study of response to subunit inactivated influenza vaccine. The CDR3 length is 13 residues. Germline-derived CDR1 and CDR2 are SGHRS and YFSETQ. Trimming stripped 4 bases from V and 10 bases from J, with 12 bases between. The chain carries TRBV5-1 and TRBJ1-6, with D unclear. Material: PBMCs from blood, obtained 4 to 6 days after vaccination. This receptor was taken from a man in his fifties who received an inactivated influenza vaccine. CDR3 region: CASSGGLGSPLHF. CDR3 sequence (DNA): TGCGCCAGCAGCGGTGGCTTAGGGTCACCCCTCCACTTT.